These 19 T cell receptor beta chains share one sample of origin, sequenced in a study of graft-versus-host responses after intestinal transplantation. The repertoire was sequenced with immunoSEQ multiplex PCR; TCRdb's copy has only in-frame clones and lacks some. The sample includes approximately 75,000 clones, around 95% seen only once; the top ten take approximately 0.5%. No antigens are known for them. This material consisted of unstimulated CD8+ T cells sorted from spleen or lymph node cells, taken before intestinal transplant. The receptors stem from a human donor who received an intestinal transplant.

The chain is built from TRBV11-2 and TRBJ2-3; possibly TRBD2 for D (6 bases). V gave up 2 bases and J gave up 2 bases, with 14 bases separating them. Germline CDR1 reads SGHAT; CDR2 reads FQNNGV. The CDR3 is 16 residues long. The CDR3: CASSLTSIRATDTQYF. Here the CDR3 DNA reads TGTGCCAGCAGCTTAACTAGCATAAGGGCCACAGATACGCAGTATTTT.

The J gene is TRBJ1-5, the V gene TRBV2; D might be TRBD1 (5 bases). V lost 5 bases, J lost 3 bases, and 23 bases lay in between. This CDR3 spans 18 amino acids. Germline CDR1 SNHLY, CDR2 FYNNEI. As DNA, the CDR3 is TGTGCCAGCAGTCATACCCCGGCAGTCCAGGGAATCAATCAGCCCCAGCATTTT. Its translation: CASSHTPAVQGINQPQHF.

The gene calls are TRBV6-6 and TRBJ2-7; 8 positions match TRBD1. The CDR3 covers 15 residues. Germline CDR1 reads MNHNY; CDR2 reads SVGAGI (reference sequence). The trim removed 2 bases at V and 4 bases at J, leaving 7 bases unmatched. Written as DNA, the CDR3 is TGTGCCAGCAGTTACCCCGACAGGGGCACGTACGAGCAGTACTTC. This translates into CASSYPDRGTYEQYF.

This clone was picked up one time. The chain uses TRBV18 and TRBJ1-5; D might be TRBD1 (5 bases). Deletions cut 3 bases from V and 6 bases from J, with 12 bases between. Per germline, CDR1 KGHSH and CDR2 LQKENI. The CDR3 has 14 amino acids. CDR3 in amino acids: CASSPSGLGQPQHF. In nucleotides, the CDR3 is TGTGCCAGCTCACCTTCAGGGTTGGGTCAGCCCCAGCATTTT.

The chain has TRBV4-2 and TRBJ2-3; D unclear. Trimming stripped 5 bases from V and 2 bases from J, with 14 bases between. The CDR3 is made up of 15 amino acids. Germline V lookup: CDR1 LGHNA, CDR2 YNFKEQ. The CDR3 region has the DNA TGTGCCAGCAGCGTAATCCCACCAGACACAGATACGCAGTATTTT. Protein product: CASSVIPPDTDTQYF.

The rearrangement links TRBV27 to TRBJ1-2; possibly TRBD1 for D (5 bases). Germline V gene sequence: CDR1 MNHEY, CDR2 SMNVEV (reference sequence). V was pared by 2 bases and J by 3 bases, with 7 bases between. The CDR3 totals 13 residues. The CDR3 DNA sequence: TGTGCCAGCAGTTTAACAGGTTACTATGGCTACACCTTC. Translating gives CASSLTGYYGYTF.

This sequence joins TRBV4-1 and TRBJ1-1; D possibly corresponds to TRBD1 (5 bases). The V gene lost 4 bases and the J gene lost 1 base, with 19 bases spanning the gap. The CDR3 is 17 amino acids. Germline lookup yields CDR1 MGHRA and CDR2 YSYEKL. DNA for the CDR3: TGCGCCAGCAGCCGAGAACTATGGATGGGGGAGAACACTGAAGCTTTCTTT. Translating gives CASSRELWMGENTEAFF.

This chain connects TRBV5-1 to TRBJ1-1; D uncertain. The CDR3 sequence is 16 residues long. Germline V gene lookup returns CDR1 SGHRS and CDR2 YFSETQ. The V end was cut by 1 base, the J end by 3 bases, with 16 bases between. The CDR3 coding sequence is TGCGCCAGCAGCTTGTTCACGCCTCCGGGAGACACTGAAGCTTTCTTT. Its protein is CASSLFTPPGDTEAFF.

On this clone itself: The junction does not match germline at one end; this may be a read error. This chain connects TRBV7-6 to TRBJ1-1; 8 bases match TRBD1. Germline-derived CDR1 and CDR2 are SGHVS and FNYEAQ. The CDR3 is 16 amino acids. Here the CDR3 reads CASSLEAGGLNAEAFF. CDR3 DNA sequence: TGTGCCAGCAGCTTAGAGGCAGGGGGCTTGAACGCTGAAGCTTTCTTT. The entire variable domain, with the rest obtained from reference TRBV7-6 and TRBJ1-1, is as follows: GAGVSQSPRYKVTKRGQDVALRCDPISGHVSLYWYRQALGQGPEFLTYFNYEAQQDKSGLPNDRFSAERPEGSISTLTIQRTEQRDSAMYRCASSLEAGGLNAEAFFGQGTRLTVV.

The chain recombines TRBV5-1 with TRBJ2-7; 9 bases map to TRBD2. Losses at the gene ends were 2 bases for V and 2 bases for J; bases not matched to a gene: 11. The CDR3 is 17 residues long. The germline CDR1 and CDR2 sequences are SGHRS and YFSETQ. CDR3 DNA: TGCGCCAGCAGCTTCCCAGCGGGAGGCCCGACAACCTACGAGCAGTACTTC. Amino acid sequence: CASSFPAGGPTTYEQYF.

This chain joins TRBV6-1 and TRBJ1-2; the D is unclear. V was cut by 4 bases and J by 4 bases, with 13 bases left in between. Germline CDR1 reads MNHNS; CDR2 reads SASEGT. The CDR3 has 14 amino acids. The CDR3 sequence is CASSVPRNLYGYTF. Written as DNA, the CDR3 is TGTGCCAGCAGTGTCCCCAGGAACCTCTATGGCTACACCTTC.

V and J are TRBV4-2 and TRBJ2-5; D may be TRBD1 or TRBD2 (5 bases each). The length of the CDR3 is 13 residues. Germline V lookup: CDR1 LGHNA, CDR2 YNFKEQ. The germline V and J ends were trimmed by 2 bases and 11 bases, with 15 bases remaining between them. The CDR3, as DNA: TGTGCCAGCAGCCAAACAGGTTCTGGGGAGCAGTACTTC. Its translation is CASSQTGSGEQYF.

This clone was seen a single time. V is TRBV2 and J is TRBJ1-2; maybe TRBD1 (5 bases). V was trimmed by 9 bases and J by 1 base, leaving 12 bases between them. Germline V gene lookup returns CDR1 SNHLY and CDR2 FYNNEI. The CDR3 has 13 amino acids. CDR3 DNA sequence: TGTGCCAGTGGGGCAAACTATAACTATGGCTACACCTTC. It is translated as CASGANYNYGYTF. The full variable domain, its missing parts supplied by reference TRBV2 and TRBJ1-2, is EPEVTQTPSHQVTQMGQEVILRCVPISNHLYFYWYRQILGQKVEFLVSFYNNEISEKSEIFDDQFSVERPDGSNFTLKIRSTKLEDSAMYFCASGANYNYGYTFGSGTRLTVV.

The CDR3 DNA sequence: TGTGCCAGTAGTGACAGGGACAATCAGCCCCAGCATTTT. It translates to CASSDRDNQPQHF. J is TRBJ1-5 and V is TRBV19; 7 nucleotides agree with TRBD1. CDR3 length: 13 residues. Germline V gene sequence: CDR1 LNHDA, CDR2 SQIVND (reference sequence). With V trimmed by 5 bases and J by 3 bases, 1 base remained unmatched.

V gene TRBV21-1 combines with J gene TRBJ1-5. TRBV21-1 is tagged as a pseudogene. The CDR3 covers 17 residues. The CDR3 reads CASSKARECQGNQPQHF. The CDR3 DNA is TGTGCCAGCAGCAAAGCGCGAGAATGCCAAGGCAATCAGCCCCAGCATTTT.

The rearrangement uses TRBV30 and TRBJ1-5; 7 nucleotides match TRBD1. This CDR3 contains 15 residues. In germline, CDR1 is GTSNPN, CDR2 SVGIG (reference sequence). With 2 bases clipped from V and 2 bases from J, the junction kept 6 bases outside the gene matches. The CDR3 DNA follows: TGTGCCTGGAGTTCCGGGACAGAGGGCAATCAGCCCCAGCATTTT. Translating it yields CAWSSGTEGNQPQHF.

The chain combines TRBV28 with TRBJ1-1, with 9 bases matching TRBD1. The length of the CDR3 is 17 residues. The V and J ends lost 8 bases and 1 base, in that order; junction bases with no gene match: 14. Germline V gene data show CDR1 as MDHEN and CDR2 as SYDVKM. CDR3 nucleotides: TGTGCCAGCTCCCCAGCCCAGGGGACAGGGCGGAACACTGAAGCTTTCTTT. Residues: CASSPAQGTGRNTEAFF.

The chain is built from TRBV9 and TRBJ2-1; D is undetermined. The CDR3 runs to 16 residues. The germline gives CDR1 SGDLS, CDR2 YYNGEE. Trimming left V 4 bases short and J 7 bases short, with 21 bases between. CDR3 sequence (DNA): TGTGCCAGCAGCTCATCTTCCGGTCCTCGGTTGAATGAGCAGTTCTTC. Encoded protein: CASSSSSGPRLNEQFF.

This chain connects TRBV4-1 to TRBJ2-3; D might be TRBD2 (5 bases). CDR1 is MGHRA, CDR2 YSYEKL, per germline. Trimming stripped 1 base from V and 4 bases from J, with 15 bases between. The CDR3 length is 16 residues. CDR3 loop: CASSQGPGGGADTQYF. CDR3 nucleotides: TGCGCCAGCAGCCAAGGTCCCGGAGGTGGGGCAGATACGCAGTATTTT.